Below, 26 T cell receptor beta chains from the same sample are listed, as sequenced in a study of T cell repertoires in cytomegalovirus infection. Their antigens remain unidentified. TCRdb re-called the reads through MiXCR, storing one row per CDR3 protein. The sample holds 450,000 to 550,000 distinct CDR3 sequences, roughly 46% seen once. The starting material was cultured PBMCs, obtained from culture after CMV antigen stimulation. The receptors were sampled from a human donor in good health (CMV status not recorded). Some clones in this sample may be carry-over from other donors' samples.

The chain employs TRBV12-3 or TRBV12-4 and TRBJ1-5; 7 nucleotides agree with TRBD1. The CDR3 consists of 15 residues. V gave up 6 bases and J gave up 3 bases; unmatched junction bases: 8. CDR3 DNA sequence: TGTGCCAGCAGCCGACAGGGCTTTACCAATCAGCCCCAGCATTTT. Protein sequence: CASSRQGFTNQPQHF.

This clonotype was counted a few times. The gene calls are TRBV27 and TRBJ2-3; D ambiguous. The germline V gene encodes CDR1 MNHEY and CDR2 SMNVEV (reference sequence). The CDR3 runs 14 residues. Trimming took off 4 bases at V and 8 bases at J, with 16 bases between the two ends. The DNA for the CDR3 is TGTGCCAGCAGTTCCCCCGGAGAACATGGTACGCAGTATTTT. Translating gives CASSSPGEHGTQYF.

This clonotype was detected ten times or more. V gene TRBV7-6 combines with J gene TRBJ2-3; maybe TRBD2 (7 bases). Trimming cost V 8 bases and J 1 base, with 16 bases left between them. CDR1 is SGHVS and CDR2 is FNYEAQ in the germline V gene. The CDR3 runs to 15 residues. The chain's CDR3 is CASSPAGGRTDTQYF. The CDR3 nucleotides read TGTGCCAGCTCACCAGCCGGGGGGCGCACAGATACGCAGTATTTT.

This clonotype was counted a few times. One junction end disagrees with the germline gene, perhaps due to a read error. The V and J genes are TRBV7-6 and TRBJ1-2; D not certain. The CDR3 length is 11 residues. Germline CDR1 and CDR2: SGHVS and FNYEAQ. The CDR3 coding sequence is TGTGCCAGCAGCACCAAGCTCAGGTTCTCCTTC. Translating gives CASSTKLRFSF.

This clonotype was picked up a small number of times. This chain links TRBV7-2 with TRBJ1-5; D gene uncertain. Germline CDR1 SGHTA, CDR2 FQGNSA. The CDR3 consists of 15 residues. Trimming removed 5 bases from V and 0 bases from J, with 11 bases in between. The CDR3, as DNA: TGTGCCAGCAGCCCCGTGGGGTATAGCAATCAGCCCCAGCATTTT. Residues: CASSPVGYSNQPQHF. Together with reference TRBV7-2 and TRBJ1-5, the CDR3 gives the full variable domain: GAGVSQSPSNKVTEKGKDVELRCDPISGHTALYWYRQSLGQGLEFLIYFQGNSAPDKSGLPSDRFSAERTGGSVSTLTIQRTQQEDSAVYLCASSPVGYSNQPQHFGDGTRLSIL.

CDR3 sequence (DNA): TGTGCCAGCAGCTTATCTCCGGCCGGCTTTACTGAAGCTTTCTTT. Protein sequence: CASSLSPAGFTEAFF. This chain connects TRBV11-2 to TRBJ1-1; D unresolved. The CDR3 has 15 residues. Germline CDR1 reads SGHAT; CDR2 reads FQNNGV. V lost 2 bases and J 5 bases, leaving 15 bases between the germline ends.

This clonotype came up a few times. The chain couples TRBV12-3 or TRBV12-4 to TRBJ2-7, with 8 positions matching TRBD2. This CDR3 has 12 residues. Losses at the gene ends were 7 bases for V and 7 bases for J; bases not matched to a gene: 6. The CDR3 spells CASIGGGSEQYF. The CDR3 nucleotides are TGTGCCAGCATAGGCGGGGGGAGTGAGCAGTACTTC.

The V and J genes are TRBV10-3 and TRBJ2-7; D is unresolved. Germline V lookup: CDR1 ENHRY, CDR2 SYGVKD. CDR3 length: 15 residues. V lost 4 bases and J 0 bases, leaving 13 bases between the germline ends. The CDR3 region has the DNA TGTGCCATCAGTGGCGACACCCTCGACTCCTACGAGCAGTACTTC. Protein product: CAISGDTLDSYEQYF.

In this sample, this clonotype turned up a few times. This chain connects TRBV7-2 to TRBJ1-5; D gene uncertain. V was cut by 0 bases and J by 0 bases, with 6 bases left in between. The germline V gene encodes CDR1 SGHTA and CDR2 FQGNSA. This CDR3 has 15 amino acids. CDR3: CASSLAIYSNQPQHF. In DNA form, the CDR3 reads TGTGCCAGCAGCTTAGCTATTTATAGCAATCAGCCCCAGCATTTT.

This clonotype was detected ten times or more. This rearrangement joins TRBV7-2 to TRBJ1-1; possible D gene TRBD1, 6 bases. V shed 6 bases and J shed 4 bases, with 12 bases lying between them. The germline V gene has CDR1 SGHTA and CDR2 FQGNSA. The CDR3 totals 13 residues. The CDR3 spells CASRATGITEAFF. The DNA for the CDR3 is TGTGCCAGCAGGGCCACAGGGATCACTGAAGCTTTCTTT.

J is TRBJ2-7 and V is TRBV20-1; D gene uncertain. Germline CDR1 reads DFQATT; CDR2 reads SNEGSKA (reference sequence). The CDR3 runs 14 residues. Deletions cut 0 bases from V and 2 bases from J, with 11 bases between. CDR3 protein: CSAREQIHTYEQYF. In nucleotides, the CDR3 is TGCAGTGCTAGAGAACAGATCCACACCTACGAGCAGTACTTC.

The J gene is TRBJ2-5, the V gene TRBV18, with 7 bases lining up with TRBD2. The CDR3 consists of 17 residues. The junction had 9 bases not matched to a gene; V was cut back by 0 bases and J by 2 bases. Germline assignment: CDR1 KGHSH and CDR2 LQKENI. In nucleotides, the CDR3 is TGTGCCAGCTCACCACCGGGGCCGGGACTAACACAAGAGACCCAGTACTTC. This translates into CASSPPGPGLTQETQYF.

The chain employs TRBV7-2 and TRBJ2-3; D might be TRBD1 (6 bases). The V and J ends lost 1 base and 6 bases respectively, with 14 bases between them. The CDR3 contains 15 residues. Germline V gene data show CDR1 as SGHTA and CDR2 as FQGNSA. CDR3 nucleotide sequence: TGTGCCAGCAGCTTAGAGACTCCAGGGGCGGATACGCAGTATTTT. It translates to CASSLETPGADTQYF.

This clonotype was observed a handful of times. V and J are TRBV6-6 and TRBJ2-3; D perhaps matches TRBD2 (5 bases). Germline CDR1 and CDR2: MNHNY and SVGAGI (reference sequence). V was cut by 5 bases and J by 2 bases, with 17 bases left in between. The CDR3 totals 16 residues. The CDR3 bases are TGTGCCAGCAGTGGACGGACTGCGAGGGACACAGATACGCAGTATTTT. Its protein is CASSGRTARDTDTQYF.

This rearrangement joins TRBV7-2 to TRBJ2-1; TRBD2 aligns across 9 bases. Germline CDR1 is SGHTA and CDR2 is FQGNSA. V lost 5 bases and J lost 0; bases outside the gene matches: 5. The CDR3 runs 16 residues. The DNA for the CDR3 is TGTGCCAGCAGCGTGACTAGCGGTTTCTCCTACAATGAGCAGTTCTTC. It codes for CASSVTSGFSYNEQFF.

This chain connects TRBV4-1 to TRBJ1-1; the match to TRBD1 covers 7 bases. Per the germline V gene, CDR1 is MGHRA and CDR2 is YSYEKL. The CDR3 is 15 amino acids. Unmatched junction bases numbered 6, after V lost 1 base and J lost 4 bases. In DNA, the CDR3 is TGCGCCAGCAGCCAAGTGAGGACAGGTGGCACTGAAGCTTTCTTT. This encodes CASSQVRTGGTEAFF.

The V and J genes are TRBV7-8 and TRBJ1-6; TRBD1 matches 9 bases. Germline values: CDR1 SGHVS, CDR2 FQNEAQ. With V trimmed by 4 bases and J by 9 bases, 4 bases remained unmatched. The CDR3 is 14 amino acids. CDR3 in amino acids: CASSSDRGISPLHF. DNA of the CDR3: TGTGCCAGCAGCTCCGACAGGGGGATTTCACCCCTCCACTTT.

The gene calls are TRBV14 and TRBJ1-2; weak D call: TRBD1 (5 bases). The CDR3 spans 14 residues. Looked up from germline, CDR1 is SGHDN and CDR2 is FVKESK. Trimming left V 4 bases short and J 8 bases short, with 17 bases between. In nucleotides, the CDR3 is TGTGCCAGCAGCCCCAGGGCCTGGGGGAGAGGCTACACCTTC. Translated: CASSPRAWGRGYTF. Full variable domain (missing parts from reference TRBV14 and TRBJ1-2): EAGVTQFPSHSVIEKGQTVTLRCDPISGHDNLYWYRRVMGKEIKFLLHFVKESKQDESGMPNNRFLAERTGGTYSTLKVQPAELEDSGVYFCASSPRAWGRGYTFGSGTRLTVV.

This clonotype was recorded a few times. The chain links TRBV14 to TRBJ2-1; weak D call: TRBD2 (5 bases). Trimming pared 0 bases from V and 0 bases from J, leaving 12 bases between. CDR1 and CDR2 (germline): SGHDN, FVKESK. The CDR3 runs 17 residues. CDR3 DNA: TGTGCCAGCAGCCAAGATTTTAGGAGGCGCTCCTACAATGAGCAGTTCTTC. Translating it yields CASSQDFRRRSYNEQFF.

This clonotype occurred a few times. V is TRBV7-2 and J is TRBJ1-2, with D perhaps matching TRBD1 (6 bases). CDR3 size: 14 residues. Germline V gene data show CDR1 as SGHTA and CDR2 as FQGNSA. V lost 4 bases, J lost 2 bases, and 11 bases lay in between. CDR3 sequence reads: CASSSLTGNYGYTF. The CDR3 region has the DNA TGTGCCAGCAGCTCGCTGACAGGCAACTATGGCTACACCTTC.

V and J are TRBV6-6 and TRBJ2-7; D perhaps matches TRBD1 (6 bases). Trimming took off 2 bases at V and 3 bases at J, with 17 bases between the two ends. The CDR3 spans 16 residues. Germline CDR1 and CDR2: MNHNY and SVGAGI (reference sequence). This CDR3 is CASSYGPQGLFYEQYF. CDR3 sequence (DNA): TGTGCCAGCAGTTACGGGCCACAGGGTTTATTCTACGAGCAGTACTTC.

The gene calls are TRBV4-3 and TRBJ2-7; D possibly corresponds to TRBD2 (6 bases). Germline V lookup: CDR1 LGHNA, CDR2 YSLEER. The CDR3 runs 13 residues. Trimming removed 1 base from V and 2 bases from J, with 6 bases in between. DNA for the CDR3: TGCGCCAGCAGCCAAGGGGGGGCCTACGAGCAGTACTTC. Its protein product is CASSQGGAYEQYF.

This clonotype came up many times. The chain joins TRBV6-1 to TRBJ2-5, with TRBD2 matching 9 bases. Germline loops: CDR1 MNHNS, CDR2 SASEGT. This CDR3 has 17 residues. The junction had 9 bases not matched to a gene; V was cut back by 2 bases and J by 2 bases. CDR3 protein: CASSERIAGAPQETQYF. In DNA form, the CDR3 reads TGTGCCAGCAGTGAACGGATAGCGGGGGCCCCTCAAGAGACCCAGTACTTC.

This clonotype was counted a few times. The CDR3 region is CASSLGLILGRQETQYF. Here the CDR3 DNA reads TGTGCCAGCAGCTTAGGGCTGATACTAGGGAGGCAAGAGACCCAGTACTTC. The V and J genes are TRBV7-9 and TRBJ2-5, with D perhaps TRBD2 (6 bases). The length of the CDR3 is 17 residues. Germline loops: CDR1 SEHNR, CDR2 FQNEAQ (reference sequence). V was pared by 1 base and J by 2 bases, with 17 bases between.

This clonotype occurred once. V usage is TRBV27 and J usage is TRBJ2-2, with 7 nucleotides matching TRBD1. The length of the CDR3 is 18 residues. Germline CDR1 is MNHEY and CDR2 is SMNVEV (reference sequence). The trim removed 5 bases at V and 0 bases at J, leaving 12 bases unmatched. CDR3 bases: TGTGCCAGCAGTCCATTTAACCCCGGGACAGCGAACACCGGGGAGCTGTTTTTT. Protein: CASSPFNPGTANTGELFF.

The gene calls are TRBV6-2 or TRBV6-3 and TRBJ2-1, with TRBD2 identical over 8 bases. The CDR3 length is 14 residues. Germline CDR1 and CDR2: MNHEY and SVGEGT. CDR3 region: CASLGGGLYNEQFF. CDR3 DNA: TGTGCTAGTCTAGGCGGGGGGCTCTACAATGAGCAGTTCTTC.